This TCR beta chain is drawn from a study of cytomegalovirus exposure and HLA in healthy donors. Study conclusions and caveats: TCR beta sequences reportedly predicted the HLA-A and HLA-B alleles of most subjects accurately. The classifier, whose performance was assessed in both the original and validation cohorts, reportedly diagnosed cytomegalovirus status with high specificity and sensitivity. V- and J-gene trimming in TCR beta was tied to a missense DCLRE1C variant by an analysis performed later.

To note about this clone: What it binds is unknown.

The PCR employed 60 Vbeta primers together with 13 Jbeta primers. Measured with immunoSEQ multiplex PCR; TCRdb has only the in-frame clones, and not every one. Among 180,000 or so clones, roughly 87% were seen once, and the ten largest hold 1.5% to 1.7%. The clonotype was recovered from a man aged 40-55 years in good health and CMV-seronegative. Sequenced input: PBMCs.

DNA for the CDR3: TGTGCCAGCAGGAAGACGGTGGGGGGAACCACTGAAGCTTTCTTT. Amino acid sequence: CASRKTVGGTTEAFF. The chain employs TRBV2 and TRBJ1-1, with D tentatively TRBD1 (5 bases). With 6 bases removed from V and 4 bases from J, the gap between germline ends came to 18 bases. The CDR3 sequence is 15 residues long. CDR1 and CDR2 from the germline V gene are SNHLY and FYNNEI.